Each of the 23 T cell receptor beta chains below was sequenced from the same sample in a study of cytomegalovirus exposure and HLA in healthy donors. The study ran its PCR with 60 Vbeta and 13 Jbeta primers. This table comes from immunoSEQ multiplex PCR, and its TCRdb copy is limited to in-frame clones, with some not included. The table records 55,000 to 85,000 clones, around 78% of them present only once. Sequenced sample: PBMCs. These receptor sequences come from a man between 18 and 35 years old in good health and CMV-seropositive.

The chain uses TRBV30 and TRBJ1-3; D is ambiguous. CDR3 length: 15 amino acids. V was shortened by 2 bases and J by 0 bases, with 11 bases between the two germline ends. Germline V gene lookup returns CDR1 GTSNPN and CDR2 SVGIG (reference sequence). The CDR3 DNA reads TGTGCCTGGAGTCGACATAGTACCTCTGGAAACACCATATATTTT. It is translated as CAWSRHSTSGNTIYF.

CDR3 bases: TGCGCCAGCAGCCAAGATGGCAGGGGGTTTTCCGGGGAGCTGTTTTTT. Translating it yields CASSQDGRGFSGELFF. The V gene is TRBV4-1, the J gene TRBJ2-2; 7 positions agree with TRBD1. This CDR3 comprises 16 residues. V lost 0 bases and J lost 6; bases outside the gene matches: 7. CDR1 is MGHRA, CDR2 YSYEKL, per germline.

The CDR3 spells CATSNELNPSYEQYF. In DNA, the CDR3 is TGTGCCACCAGCAACGAGCTAAACCCTTCCTACGAGCAGTACTTC. V gene TRBV15 combines with J gene TRBJ2-7; no definite D call. Trimming stripped 4 bases from V and 1 base from J, with 14 bases between. Germline CDR1 and CDR2: LNHNV and YYDKDF (reference sequence). The CDR3 is 15 amino acids. The full variable domain, in which reference TRBV15 and TRBJ2-7 provide the parts outside the CDR3, is DAMVIQNPRYQVTQFGKPVTLSCSQTLNHNVMYWYQQKSSQAPKLLFHYYDKDFNNEADTPDNFQSRRPNTSFCFLDIRSPGLGDTAMYLCATSNELNPSYEQYFGPGTRLTVT.

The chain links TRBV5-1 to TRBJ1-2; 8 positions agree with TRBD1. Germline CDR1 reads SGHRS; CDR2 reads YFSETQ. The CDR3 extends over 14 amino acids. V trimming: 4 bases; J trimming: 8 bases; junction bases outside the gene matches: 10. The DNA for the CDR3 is TGCGCCAGCAGCCCCGGACAGGGAGGCGGGGGCTACACCTTC. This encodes CASSPGQGGGGYTF.

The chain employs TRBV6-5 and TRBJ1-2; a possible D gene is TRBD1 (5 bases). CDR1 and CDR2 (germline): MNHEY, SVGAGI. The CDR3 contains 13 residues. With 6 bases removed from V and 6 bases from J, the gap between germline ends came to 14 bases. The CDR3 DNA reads TGTGCCAGCAGCCGTAGTCAGGGTGATGGCTACACCTTC. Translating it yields CASSRSQGDGYTF.

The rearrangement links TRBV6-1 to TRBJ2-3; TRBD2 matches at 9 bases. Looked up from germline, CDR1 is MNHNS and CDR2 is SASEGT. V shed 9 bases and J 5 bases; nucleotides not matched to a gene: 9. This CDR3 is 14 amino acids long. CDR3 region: CASIAGVRVDTQYF. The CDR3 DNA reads TGTGCCAGTATAGCGGGAGTGAGGGTAGATACGCAGTATTTT.

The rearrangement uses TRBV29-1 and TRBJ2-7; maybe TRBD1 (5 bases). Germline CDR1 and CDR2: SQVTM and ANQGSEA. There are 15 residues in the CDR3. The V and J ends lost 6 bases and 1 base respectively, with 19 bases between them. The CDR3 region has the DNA TGCAGCGTCCTCTCTCGGGCAGGGCTTTCCTACGAGCAGTACTTC. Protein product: CSVLSRAGLSYEQYF.

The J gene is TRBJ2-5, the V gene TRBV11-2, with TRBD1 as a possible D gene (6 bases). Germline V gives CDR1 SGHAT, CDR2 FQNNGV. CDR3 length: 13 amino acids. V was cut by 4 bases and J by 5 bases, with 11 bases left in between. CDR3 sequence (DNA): TGTGCCAGCAGCTCAGGGGTTGGGGAGACCCAGTACTTC. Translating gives CASSSGVGETQYF.

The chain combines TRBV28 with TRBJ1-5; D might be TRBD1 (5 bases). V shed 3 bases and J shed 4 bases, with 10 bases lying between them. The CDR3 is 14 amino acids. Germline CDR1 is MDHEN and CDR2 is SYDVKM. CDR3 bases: TGTGCCAGCAGTTTGCGACAGATAAATCAGCCCCAGCATTTT. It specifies CASSLRQINQPQHF.

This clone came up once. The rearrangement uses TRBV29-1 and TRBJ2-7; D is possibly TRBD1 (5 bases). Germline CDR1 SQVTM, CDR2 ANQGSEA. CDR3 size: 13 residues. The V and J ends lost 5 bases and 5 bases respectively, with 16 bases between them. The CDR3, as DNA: TGCAGCGTTAGACAGCCCTTATTGAACGAGCAGTACTTC. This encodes CSVRQPLLNEQYF.

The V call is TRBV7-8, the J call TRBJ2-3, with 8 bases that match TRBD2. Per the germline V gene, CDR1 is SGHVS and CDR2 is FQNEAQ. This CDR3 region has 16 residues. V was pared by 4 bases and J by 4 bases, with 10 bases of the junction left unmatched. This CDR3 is CASSSGLSGSSDTQYF. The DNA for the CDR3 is TGTGCCAGCAGCTCCGGACTAAGCGGGAGTTCAGATACGCAGTATTTT.

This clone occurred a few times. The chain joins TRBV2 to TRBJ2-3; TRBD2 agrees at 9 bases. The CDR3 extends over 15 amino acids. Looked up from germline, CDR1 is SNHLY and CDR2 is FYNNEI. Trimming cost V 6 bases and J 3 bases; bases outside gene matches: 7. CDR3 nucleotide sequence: TGTGCCAGCAGCGATAGCGGGAGTTTGACAGATACGCAGTATTTT. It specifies CASSDSGSLTDTQYF.

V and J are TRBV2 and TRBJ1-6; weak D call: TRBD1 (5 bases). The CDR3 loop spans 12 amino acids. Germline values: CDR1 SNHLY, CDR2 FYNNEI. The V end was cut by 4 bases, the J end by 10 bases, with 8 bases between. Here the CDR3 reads CASSGGRSPLHF. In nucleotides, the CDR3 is TGTGCCAGCAGTGGGGGCCGATCACCCCTCCACTTT.

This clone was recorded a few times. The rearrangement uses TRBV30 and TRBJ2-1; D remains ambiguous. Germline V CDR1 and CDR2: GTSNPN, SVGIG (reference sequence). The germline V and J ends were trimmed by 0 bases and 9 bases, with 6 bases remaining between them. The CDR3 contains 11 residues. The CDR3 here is CAWSVGGEQFF. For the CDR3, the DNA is TGTGCCTGGAGTGTAGGCGGTGAGCAGTTCTTC.

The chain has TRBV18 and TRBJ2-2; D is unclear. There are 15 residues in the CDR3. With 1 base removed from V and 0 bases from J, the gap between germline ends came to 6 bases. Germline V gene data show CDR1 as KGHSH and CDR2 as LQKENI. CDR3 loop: CASSPRETNTGELFF. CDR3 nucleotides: TGTGCCAGCTCACCACGAGAAACGAACACCGGGGAGCTGTTTTTT.

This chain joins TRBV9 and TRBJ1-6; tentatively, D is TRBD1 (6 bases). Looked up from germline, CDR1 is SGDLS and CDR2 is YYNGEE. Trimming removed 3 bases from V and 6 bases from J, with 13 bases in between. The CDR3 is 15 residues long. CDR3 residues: CASSGFGTSNSPLHF. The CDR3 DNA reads TGTGCCAGCAGCGGCTTCGGGACAAGTAATTCACCCCTCCACTTT.

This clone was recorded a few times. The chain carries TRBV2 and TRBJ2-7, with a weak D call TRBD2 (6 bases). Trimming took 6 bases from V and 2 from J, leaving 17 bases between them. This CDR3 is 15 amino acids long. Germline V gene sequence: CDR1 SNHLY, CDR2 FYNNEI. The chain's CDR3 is CASRADSLATYEQYF. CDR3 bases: TGTGCCAGCAGGGCGGATTCGCTAGCGACCTACGAGCAGTACTTC.

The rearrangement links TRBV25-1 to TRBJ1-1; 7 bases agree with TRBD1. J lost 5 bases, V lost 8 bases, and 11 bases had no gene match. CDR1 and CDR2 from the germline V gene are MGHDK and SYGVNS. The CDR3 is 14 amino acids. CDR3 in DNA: TGTGCCAGCTGCCCTTCAGGGGGTGCAACTGAAGCTTTCTTT. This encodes CASCPSGGATEAFF.

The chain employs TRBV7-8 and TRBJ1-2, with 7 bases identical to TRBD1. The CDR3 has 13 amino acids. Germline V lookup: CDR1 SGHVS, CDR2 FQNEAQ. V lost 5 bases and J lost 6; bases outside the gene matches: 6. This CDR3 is CASSGYRGDGYTF. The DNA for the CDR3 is TGTGCCAGCAGCGGGTACAGGGGAGATGGCTACACCTTC.

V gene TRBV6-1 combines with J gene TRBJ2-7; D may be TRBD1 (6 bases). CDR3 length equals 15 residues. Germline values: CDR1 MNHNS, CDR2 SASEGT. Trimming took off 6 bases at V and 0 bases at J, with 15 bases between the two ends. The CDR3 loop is CASRSFTGSSYEQYV. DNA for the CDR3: TGTGCCAGCAGGAGTTTTACAGGGAGCTCCTACGAGCAGTACGTC.

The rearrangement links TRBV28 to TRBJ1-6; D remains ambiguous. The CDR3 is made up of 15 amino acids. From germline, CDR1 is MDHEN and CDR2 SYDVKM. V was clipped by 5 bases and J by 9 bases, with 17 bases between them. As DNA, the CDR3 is TGTGCCAGCAGTCCCCCGGATGGGAGACGTTCACCCCTCCACTTT. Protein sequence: CASSPPDGRRSPLHF.

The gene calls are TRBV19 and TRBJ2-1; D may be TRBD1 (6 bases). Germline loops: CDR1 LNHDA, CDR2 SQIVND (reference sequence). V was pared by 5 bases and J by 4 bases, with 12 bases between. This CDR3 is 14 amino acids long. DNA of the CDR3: TGTGCCAGTAGTGGGGGCAGGGGTTACAATGAGCAGTTCTTC. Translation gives CASSGGRGYNEQFF.

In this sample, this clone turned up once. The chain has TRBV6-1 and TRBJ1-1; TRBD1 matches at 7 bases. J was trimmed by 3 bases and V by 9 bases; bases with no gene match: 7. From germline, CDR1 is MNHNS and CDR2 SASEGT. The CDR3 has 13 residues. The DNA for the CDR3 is TGTGCCAGTAAGAGGGGACAGTACACTGAAGCTTTCTTT. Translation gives CASKRGQYTEAFF.